These 10 T cell receptor beta chains were all obtained from the same sample, sequenced in a study of T cell clonality in common variable immunodeficiency. The assay was immunoSEQ multiplex PCR, and TCRdb's table has in-frame clones only and misses some. The data list about 81,000 clones, none observed once; about 0.8% falls to the top ten. The specimen was peripheral blood mononuclear cells. The receptor set was obtained from a person between 18 and 75 years old in good health.

In this sample, this clone turned up many times. Coverage ceases 3 residues before the CDR3 finishes, and the germline J gene fills in the end. V usage is TRBV6-4 and J usage is TRBJ2-2, with a weak D call TRBD2 (5 bases). V was clipped by 2 bases and J by 1 base, with 14 bases between them. The CDR3 length is 17 residues. The germline V gene encodes CDR1 MRHNA and CDR2 SNTAGT. CDR3 in amino acids: CASSDAAAPENTGELFF. The CDR3 DNA, read in part, is TGTGCCAGCAGTGACGCAGCGGCACCAGAGAACACCGGGGAG.

This clone was observed many times. Read coverage stops 3 residues before the CDR3 terminus; the germline J gene supplies the remainder. This same CDR3 is encoded by further DNA sequences in the sample. The chain links TRBV19 to TRBJ1-2, with 8 bases matching TRBD1. CDR1 is LNHDA and CDR2 is SQIVND in the germline V gene (reference sequence). V dropped 1 base and J dropped 2; count of bases not matched to a gene: 0. This CDR3 region has 14 residues. The sequenced CDR3 bases are TGTGCCAGTAGTATAGGACAGGGGAACTATGGC. This translates into CASSIGQGNYG. The whole CDR3 protein is CASSIGQGNYGYTF. The variable domain in full, completed from reference TRBV19 and TRBJ1-2, reads DGGITQSPKYLFRKEGQNVTLSCEQNLNHDAMYWYRQDPGQGLRLIYYSQIVNDFQKGDIAEGYSVSREKKESFPLTVTSAQKNPTAFYLCASSIGQGNYGYTFGSGTRLTVV.

This clone was detected many times. The sequenced fragment ends 3 residues before the CDR3 boundary, so the rest is inferred from the germline J gene. The V gene is TRBV9, the J gene TRBJ2-3; D might be TRBD1 (5 bases). The CDR3 length is 17 residues. The germline V gene encodes CDR1 SGDLS and CDR2 YYNGEE. Trimming stripped 0 bases from V and 0 bases from J, with 14 bases between. The covered CDR3 bases are TGTGCCAGCAGCGTAGAGGGGCGAGATCCTAGCACAGATACG. Protein product: CASSVEGRDPSTDT. The full-length CDR3 reads as CASSVEGRDPSTDTQYF.

This clone was found a few times. CDR3: CASSPDRDNSPLFF. The part of the CDR3 DNA that was read is TGTGCCAGCAGCCCGGACAGGGATAATTCACCG. The chain employs TRBV5-6 and TRBJ2-2, with 8 bases identical to TRBD1. Sequencing ends 3 residues short of the CDR3 end; the germline J gene provides the rest. CDR1 and CDR2 (germline): SGHDT, YYEEEE. The CDR3 length is 14 residues. The full variable domain, its missing parts supplied by reference TRBV5-6 and TRBJ2-2, is DAGVTQSPTHLIKTRGQQVTLRCSPKSGHDTVSWYQQALGQGPQFIFQYYEEEERQRGNFPDRFSGHQFPNYSSELNVNALLLGDSALYLCASSPDRDNSPLFFGEGSRLTVL.

This clone was detected many times. The read terminates 3 residues ahead of where the CDR3 ends, so the germline J gene completes it. V gene TRBV20-1 combines with J gene TRBJ2-2; possible D gene TRBD2, 6 bases. Germline V lookup: CDR1 DFQATT, CDR2 SNEGSKA (reference sequence). The CDR3 is 14 residues long. The V end was cut by 3 bases, the J end by 0 bases, with 8 bases between. The CDR3 protein is CSAREGANTGELFF. The CDR3 bases that were read are TGCAGTGCTAGGGAGGGTGCGAACACCGGGGAG.

This clone was counted ten times or more. The read gets to within 3 residues of the CDR3 end, and the germline J gene fills in the rest. Other DNA sequences in this sample translate to the same CDR3. The chain is built from TRBV6-2 or TRBV6-3 and TRBJ1-1; weak D call: TRBD1 (5 bases). This CDR3 comprises 15 residues. Germline CDR1 reads MNHEY; CDR2 reads SVGEGT. V lost 4 bases to trimming and J lost 5 bases, with 17 bases between them. The CDR3 is CASSLTATRGTEAFF. The covered CDR3 bases are TGTGCCAGCAGTTTGACGGCAACACGGGGGACTGAA.

In this sample, this clone turned up a few times. The read comes to an end 3 residues before the CDR3 does, leaving the germline J gene to fill in the end. The rearrangement links TRBV20-1 to TRBJ2-3, with D possibly TRBD2 on 7 matching bases. The CDR3 loop spans 11 amino acids. The V gene's germline CDR1 is DFQATT and CDR2 SNEGSKA (reference sequence). The sequenced part of the CDR3 DNA is TGCAGTGTCGGGGGGCGAAAGACG. Translating it yields CSVGGRKT. The entire CDR3 protein reads CSVGGRKTQYF.

Of note for this clone: One base away lies a much larger clone, so this may be a sequencing read error. Coverage ceases 3 residues before the CDR3 finishes, and the germline J gene fills in the end. The chain is built from TRBV7-2 and TRBJ1-5; D is unresolved. Germline-derived CDR1 and CDR2 are SGHTA and FQGNSA. The CDR3 is 14 amino acids. CDR3 bases read: TGTGCCAGCGGCTTAGTGGGTGCGGATCAGCCC. This encodes CASGLVGADQP. The entire CDR3 is CASGLVGADQPQHF.

This clone was recorded at least ten times. The DNA ends 3 residues before the CDR3 does, and the rest of the CDR3 is filled in from the germline J gene. V is TRBV18 and J is TRBJ2-7; TRBD2 matches at 7 bases. Germline V lookup: CDR1 KGHSH, CDR2 LQKENI. This CDR3 is built from 14 residues. Losses at the gene ends were 2 bases for V and 1 base for J; bases not matched to a gene: 2. Incomplete CDR3 DNA: TGTGCCAGCTCACCAGGGGACTATTCCTACGAG. Amino acids: CASSPGDYSYE. In full, the CDR3 is CASSPGDYSYEQYF.

This clone was counted only a few times. Sequencing ends 3 residues short of the CDR3 end; the germline J gene provides the rest. The chain carries TRBV6-2 or TRBV6-3 and TRBJ1-5; tentatively, D is TRBD1 (5 bases). The V end was cut by 2 bases, the J end by 7 bases, with 9 bases between. Looked up from germline, CDR1 is MNHEY and CDR2 is SVGEGT. The CDR3 has 13 amino acids. The sequenced part of the CDR3 DNA is TGTGCCAGCAGTTACACCGGGGGGCAGCCC. It encodes CASSYTGGQP. The whole CDR3 sequence is CASSYTGGQPQHF.